This T cell receptor (beta chain) came from a study of vaccination and CD4 T cells after COVID-19. Cultured CD4+ T-cell DNA underwent Oncomine TCR Beta short-read sequencing. TCRdb re-called the PCR reads with MiXCR, one entry per CDR3 protein. The table lists several thousand distinct CDR3 sequences, about a fifth of them singletons. The treatment is: roughly 10-day PBMC culture with coronavirus spike peptide pools or control peptides (ViraFEST assay). On this clonotype itself: No antigen is known for it.

V lost 6 bases and J lost 1, with 17 bases in between. This CDR3 comprises 16 residues. In germline, CDR1 is MNHEY, CDR2 SVGEGT. The rearrangement links TRBV6-2 or TRBV6-3 to TRBJ2-3; possibly TRBD1 or TRBD2 for D (5 bases each). This sequence was found in a human donor who had recovered from COVID-19. This specimen was CD4+ T cells from blood, cultured in vitro, taken after SARS-CoV-2 vaccination. The CDR3: CASSLPKGTGTDTQYF. Here the CDR3 DNA reads TGTGCCAGCAGCCTACCGAAGGGGACGGGCACAGATACGCAGTATTTT.